A single sample is the source of the 30 T cell receptor beta chains below, sequenced in a study of blood T cell repertoires in COVID-19. The protocol was immunoSEQ multiplex PCR, while the TCRdb copy is restricted to in-frame clones and leaves out a portion. The sample lists approximately 190,000 clones; 82% were seen once. Sequencing was performed on peripheral blood. All receptors derive from a woman in her sixties with COVID-19, enrolled during active disease.

The chain uses TRBV2 and TRBJ1-6; 8 bases are a match to TRBD1. From germline, CDR1 is SNHLY and CDR2 FYNNEI. The CDR3 is made up of 13 amino acids. The trim removed 10 bases at V and 7 bases at J, leaving 6 bases unmatched. The CDR3, as DNA: TGTGCCACCGCGACAGGGGTCAATTCACCCCTCCACTTT. Protein product: CATATGVNSPLHF.

This chain connects TRBV7-8 to TRBJ2-5, with TRBD2 matching 7 bases. The germline gives CDR1 SGHVS, CDR2 FQNEAQ. CDR3 size: 18 residues. V trimming: 5 bases; J trimming: 5 bases; junction bases outside the gene matches: 20. The CDR3 coding sequence is TGTGCCAGCAGCCCCCAGGGTGGGGGAGGGTTCCATAAGGAGACCCAGTACTTC. Protein: CASSPQGGGGFHKETQYF.

The J gene is TRBJ1-3, the V gene TRBV7-2; D unclear. Trimming cost V 3 bases and J 0 bases, with 15 bases left between them. The germline gives CDR1 SGHTA, CDR2 FQGNSA. The CDR3 sequence is 17 residues long. CDR3 bases: TGTGCCAGCAGCTTGCATCAGGCGGGGATCTCTGGAAACACCATATATTTT. As protein: CASSLHQAGISGNTIYF.

The rearrangement links TRBV6-4 to TRBJ2-1; no reliable D call. Deletions cut 0 bases from V and 4 bases from J, with 13 bases between. The CDR3 is made up of 16 amino acids. In germline, CDR1 is MRHNA, CDR2 SNTAGT. CDR3 sequence (DNA): TGTGCCAGCAGTGACTCCGCCAGGAAACCTTACAATGAGCAGTTCTTC. It yields the protein CASSDSARKPYNEQFF.

This clone occurred a few times. The rearrangement uses TRBV5-1 and TRBJ1-1, with D perhaps TRBD1 (5 bases). The V end was cut by 0 bases, the J end by 1 base, with 13 bases between. Germline assignment: CDR1 SGHRS and CDR2 YFSETQ. The CDR3 is 16 amino acids. The DNA of the CDR3 is TGCGCCAGCAGCTTGGCCGGGAGGGGCCAGAACACTGAAGCTTTCTTT. Protein sequence: CASSLAGRGQNTEAFF. The variable domain in full, with the rest retrieved from reference TRBV5-1 and TRBJ1-1, is KAGVTQTPRYLIKTRGQQVTLSCSPISGHRSVSWYQQTPGQGLQFLFEYFSETQRNKGNFPGRFSGRQFSNSRSEMNVSTLELGDSALYLCASSLAGRGQNTEAFFGQGTRLTVV.

This chain connects TRBV6-6 to TRBJ1-4; 9 bases align to TRBD1. Losses at the gene ends were 0 bases for V and 8 bases for J; bases not matched to a gene: 4. The CDR3 has 15 amino acids. CDR1 MNHNY and CDR2 SVGAGI come from the germline V gene (reference sequence). This CDR3 is CASSYSGQGGEKLFF. CDR3 DNA: TGTGCCAGCAGTTACTCGGGACAGGGAGGGGAAAAACTGTTTTTT.

This clone was seen more than once but under ten times. The chain links TRBV2 to TRBJ1-6, with no clear D. This CDR3 is built from 22 residues. Trimming cost V 6 bases and J 3 bases, with 33 bases left between them. Germline V CDR1 and CDR2: SNHLY, FYNNEI. The CDR3 loop reads CASRGPWRQSRVWYDYNSPLHF. CDR3 in DNA: TGTGCCAGCAGAGGACCGTGGAGGCAATCCCGGGTATGGTACGACTATAATTCACCCCTCCACTTT.

This clone was seen many times. The J gene is TRBJ2-2, the V gene TRBV5-6; 10 bases fit TRBD2. V trimming: 2 bases; J trimming: 3 bases; junction bases outside the gene matches: 4. Germline loops: CDR1 SGHDT, CDR2 YYEEEE. The length of the CDR3 is 16 residues. The CDR3 spells CASSLQLAGYTGELFF. DNA for the CDR3: TGTGCCAGCAGCTTACAACTAGCGGGATACACCGGGGAGCTGTTTTTT.

This chain joins TRBV6-5 and TRBJ1-1; unclear D gene. In germline, CDR1 is MNHEY, CDR2 SVGAGI. Trimming pared 6 bases from V and 5 bases from J, leaving 10 bases between. CDR3 length equals 12 residues. The CDR3 protein is CASRLGPTEAFF. CDR3 nucleotides: TGTGCCAGCAGGCTCGGTCCGACTGAAGCTTTCTTT.

The CDR3 DNA follows: TGTGCCAGCAGTGTTGTGGTCGGACAGGGGGGCAATCAGCCCCAGCATTTT. Protein product: CASSVVVGQGGNQPQHF. The rearrangement joins TRBV6-1 to TRBJ1-5; TRBD1 aligns across 10 bases. J was trimmed by 2 bases and V by 4 bases; bases with no gene match: 8. CDR3 length: 17 amino acids. Germline lookup yields CDR1 MNHNS and CDR2 SASEGT.

V usage is TRBV14 and J usage is TRBJ2-3; 10 nucleotides agree with TRBD2. The CDR3 loop spans 18 amino acids. The V and J ends lost 4 bases and 2 bases, in that order; junction bases with no gene match: 12. CDR1 is SGHDN and CDR2 is FVKESK in the germline V gene. Here the CDR3 DNA reads TGTGCCAGCAGCCGGGACTTCAAGCGGGGGGGCCTCACAGATACGCAGTATTTT. Its translation: CASSRDFKRGGLTDTQYF. Full variable domain (missing parts from reference TRBV14 and TRBJ2-3): EAGVTQFPSHSVIEKGQTVTLRCDPISGHDNLYWYRRVMGKEIKFLLHFVKESKQDESGMPNNRFLAERTGGTYSTLKVQPAELEDSGVYFCASSRDFKRGGLTDTQYFGPGTRLTVL.

This chain joins TRBV5-6 and TRBJ2-4; 7 positions match TRBD2. The CDR3 extends over 17 amino acids. J was trimmed by 0 bases and V by 3 bases; bases with no gene match: 9. CDR1 and CDR2 from the germline V gene are SGHDT and YYEEEE. CDR3 residues: CASSSSAGVSAKNIQYF. In DNA, the CDR3 is TGTGCCAGCAGCTCGAGCGCGGGGGTGTCAGCCAAAAACATTCAGTACTTC.

V and J are TRBV28 and TRBJ2-3, with 8 bases fitting TRBD1. This CDR3 is 17 amino acids long. CDR1 is MDHEN and CDR2 is SYDVKM in the germline V gene. V lost 5 bases, J lost 4 bases, and 14 bases stayed unmatched. This chain's CDR3 is CASSKDDRGVHADTQYF. The CDR3 DNA reads as TGTGCCAGCAGTAAGGATGACAGGGGCGTTCATGCAGATACGCAGTATTTT.

This clone was counted once. The genes are TRBV7-9 and TRBJ2-4, with TRBD1 as a possible D gene (6 bases). V dropped 5 bases and J dropped 7 bases, with 12 bases sitting between them. The CDR3 spans 13 residues. Germline V gives CDR1 SEHNR, CDR2 FQNEAQ (reference sequence). CDR3 amino acids: CASSQDRGNIQYF. In nucleotides, the CDR3 is TGTGCCAGCAGCCAGGACAGAGGGAACATTCAGTACTTC.

The chain couples TRBV19 to TRBJ2-1; 11 bases fit TRBD2. Trimming cost V 3 bases and J 5 bases; bases outside gene matches: 6. Germline V gene sequence: CDR1 LNHDA, CDR2 SQIVND (reference sequence). CDR3 length: 16 residues. The CDR3 sequence is CASSIPSGGTNNEQFF. Here the CDR3 DNA reads TGTGCCAGTAGTATCCCTAGCGGGGGGACCAACAATGAGCAGTTCTTC.

The rearrangement joins TRBV28 to TRBJ2-7, with 11 bases that match TRBD2. Germline loops: CDR1 MDHEN, CDR2 SYDVKM. The length of the CDR3 is 14 residues. V trimming: 8 bases; J trimming: 1 base; junction bases outside the gene matches: 4. The CDR3 here is CASSGTSGSYEQYF. The CDR3 DNA reads TGTGCCAGCTCCGGGACTAGCGGATCCTACGAGCAGTACTTC.

The chain joins TRBV6-1 to TRBJ2-3; 10 nucleotides line up with TRBD2. Trimming removed 3 bases from V and 3 bases from J; junction bases left unmatched: 9. The germline V gene encodes CDR1 MNHNS and CDR2 SASEGT. This CDR3 region has 17 residues. The CDR3 spells CASSDGPRAGGTDTQYF. The DNA of the CDR3 is TGTGCCAGCAGTGATGGGCCGAGAGCGGGAGGGACAGATACGCAGTATTTT.

The V gene is TRBV5-1, the J gene TRBJ2-5, with 9 bases fitting TRBD2. The CDR3 runs 18 residues. In germline, CDR1 is SGHRS, CDR2 YFSETQ. V dropped 9 bases and J dropped 5; count of bases not matched to a gene: 23. The CDR3 here is CATGEGPGTSHFRETQYF. Here the CDR3 DNA reads TGCGCCACTGGAGAGGGGCCGGGGACTAGCCATTTCCGCGAGACCCAGTACTTC.

The CDR3 sequence is CASSAHVEAGGYTF. DNA for the CDR3: TGTGCCAGCAGTGCCCATGTAGAGGCTGGTGGCTACACCTTC. This rearrangement joins TRBV2 to TRBJ1-2; D gene uncertain. Germline-derived CDR1 and CDR2 are SNHLY and FYNNEI. The V and J ends lost 4 bases and 7 bases respectively, with 16 bases between them. The CDR3 has 14 amino acids.

The chain carries TRBV5-4 and TRBJ2-1; 10 bases are a match to TRBD2. Germline values: CDR1 SGHNT, CDR2 YYREEE (reference sequence). This CDR3 is 16 amino acids long. V lost 3 bases, J lost 3 bases, and 6 bases stayed unmatched. The CDR3 sequence is CASSWGGTSDYNEQFF. CDR3 coding DNA: TGTGCCAGCAGCTGGGGGGGGACTAGCGACTACAATGAGCAGTTCTTC. The whole variable domain, filled in from reference TRBV5-4 and TRBJ2-1, reads ETGVTQSPTHLIKTRGQQVTLRCSSQSGHNTVSWYQQALGQGPQFIFQYYREEENGRGNFPPRFSGLQFPNYSSELNVNALELDDSALYLCASSWGGTSDYNEQFFGPGTRLTVL.

The chain employs TRBV10-3 and TRBJ2-7; 12 nucleotides match TRBD2. V lost 5 bases and J lost 2; bases outside the gene matches: 1. CDR3 size: 14 residues. The germline V gene has CDR1 ENHRY and CDR2 SYGVKD. CDR3 in DNA: TGTGCCATCAGTCCTAGCGGGAGGGCCTACGAGCAGTACTTC. As protein: CAISPSGRAYEQYF.

The chain employs TRBV19 and TRBJ1-5, with TRBD1 matching over 7 bases. CDR1 is LNHDA, CDR2 SQIVND, per germline (reference sequence). The CDR3 has 14 residues. V was clipped by 10 bases and J by 1 base; unmatched bases: 7. The CDR3 DNA sequence: TGTGCCACCGAGACAGGGAAGAGCAATCAGCCCCAGCATTTT. Translated: CATETGKSNQPQHF.

The V call is TRBV24-1, the J call TRBJ1-2; 7 bases match TRBD1. The CDR3 extends over 16 amino acids. J lost 5 bases, V lost 3 bases, and 11 bases had no gene match. Per germline, CDR1 KGHDR and CDR2 SFDVKD. CDR3 residues: CATSDRTGPEDYGYTF. CDR3 coding DNA: TGTGCCACCAGTGATCGGACAGGCCCAGAAGATTATGGCTACACCTTC.

The CDR3 spells CASSYRHPGQGFEAFF. The CDR3 coding sequence is TGTGCCAGCAGTTACCGACATCCGGGACAGGGATTTGAAGCTTTCTTT. The chain carries TRBV6-2 or TRBV6-3 and TRBJ1-1, with 9 bases that match TRBD1. Trimming cost V 2 bases and J 7 bases; bases outside gene matches: 11. This CDR3 has 16 amino acids. CDR1 is MNHEY and CDR2 is SVGEGT in the germline V gene.

V usage is TRBV9 and J usage is TRBJ2-6; no clear D gene. Trimming took off 0 bases at V and 2 bases at J, with 3 bases between the two ends. The germline CDR1 and CDR2 sequences are SGDLS and YYNGEE. This CDR3 comprises 14 residues. CDR3 in amino acids: CASSVGAGANVLTF. The CDR3 nucleotides are TGTGCCAGCAGCGTAGGCGCTGGGGCCAACGTCCTGACTTTC.

The chain links TRBV4-2 to TRBJ1-5; 8 nucleotides line up with TRBD1. CDR1 and CDR2 from the germline V gene are LGHNA and YNFKEQ. This CDR3 region has 17 residues. The junction had 7 bases not matched to a gene; V was cut back by 0 bases and J by 3 bases. This chain's CDR3 is CASSQDLTGDLNQPQHF. CDR3 nucleotides: TGTGCCAGCAGCCAAGACCTGACAGGGGACCTCAATCAGCCCCAGCATTTT.

The chain links TRBV6-5 to TRBJ1-6, with D possibly being TRBD1 (6 bases). Germline loops: CDR1 MNHEY, CDR2 SVGAGI. V lost 6 bases and J lost 10, with 16 bases in between. This CDR3 has 14 residues. For the CDR3, the DNA is TGTGCCAGCAGCCCACAGACAGGAACCTCACCCCTCCACTTT. It yields the protein CASSPQTGTSPLHF.

CDR3 bases: TGTGCCATCGGGACAGACTCCTACAATGAGCAGTTCTTC. Protein sequence: CAIGTDSYNEQFF. The chain employs TRBV19 and TRBJ2-1; 7 nucleotides align to TRBD1. CDR1 is LNHDA, CDR2 SQIVND, per germline (reference sequence). The ends lost 10 bases at V and 0 bases at J; junction bases unmatched: 3. The CDR3 length is 13 residues.

This chain links TRBV19 with TRBJ2-5, with 10 bases that match TRBD2. The CDR3 consists of 15 residues. Germline V gene sequence: CDR1 LNHDA, CDR2 SQIVND (reference sequence). V lost 4 bases to trimming and J lost 5 bases; unmatched junction nucleotides: 7. Written as DNA, the CDR3 is TGTGCCAGTAGTAGTAGCGGGGGGCAGGCTGAGACCCAGTACTTC. Translating gives CASSSSGGQAETQYF.

Details on this clone: Sequence at one end of the junction differs from germline and may be a read error. The V and J genes are TRBV7-7 and TRBJ2-2; TRBD2 might be the D (5 bases). In germline, CDR1 is SSHAT, CDR2 FNYEAQ (reference sequence). The CDR3 is made up of 13 amino acids. The CDR3: CASSLRATGELFF. The CDR3 nucleotides read TGTGCTAGCAGCTTGAGGGCGACCGGGGAGCTGTTTTTT. Drawing the rest from reference TRBV7-7 and TRBJ2-2, the complete variable domain is GAGVSQSPRYKVTKRGQDVTLRCDPISSHATLYWYQQALGQGPEFLTYFNYEAQPDKSGLPSDRFSAERPEGSISTLTIQRTEQRDSAMYRCASSLRATGELFFGEGSRLTVL.